A single sample gave rise to the 3 T cell receptor beta chains below, sequenced in a study of PD-1 blockade in classical Hodgkin lymphoma (dated by TCRdb to about 2020). In the paper's terms, the time point label means: cycle 1 day 1 (C1D1), immediately before nivolumab initiation. Relapse after autologous stem cell transplantation had occurred in all trial patients, and cohorts A, B and C were distinguished by prior brentuximab vedotin exposure. Receptors were amplified or captured by the immunoSEQ multiplex PCR assay. TCRdb retrieved this table from immuneACCESS and kept in-frame rearrangements only. Not all clones are present; in checked studies, unresolved V genes account for under half, and no reason is known for the remainder. The sample profile shows fewer than 90,000 clones; 85% to 95% of them were found once. Clones ranked in the top ten supply under 9.5% of the sample. The sample consisted of peripheral blood mononuclear cells (PBMCs), taken at baseline. These TCRs come from a human donor with classical Hodgkin lymphoma.

The V call is TRBV5-4, the J call TRBJ2-1; D is unclear. Per the germline V gene, CDR1 is SGHNT and CDR2 is YYREEE (reference sequence). CDR3 size: 12 residues. The ends were cut back, 4 bases at V and 10 bases at J, with 12 bases in the middle. CDR3 nucleotides: TGTGCCAGCAGCCAAGGGATTATAGAGCAGTTCTTC. Its protein is CASSQGIIEQFF.

The chain uses TRBV4-3 and TRBJ2-7, with 9 bases lining up with TRBD1. After removal of 3 bases from V and 2 bases from J, the junction contained 5 bases not matched to a gene. This CDR3 comprises 15 residues. Germline V gene sequence: CDR1 LGHNA, CDR2 YSLEER. The CDR3 nucleotides read TGCGCCAGCAGCCAGGGACAGGGTCCCCCCTACGAGCAGTACTTC. This sequence encodes CASSQGQGPPYEQYF.

The J gene is TRBJ2-4, the V gene TRBV20-1, with D hard to call. V lost 0 bases to trimming and J lost 5 bases, with 2 bases between them. Per germline, CDR1 DFQATT and CDR2 SNEGSKA (reference sequence). The CDR3 runs to 11 residues. The CDR3, as DNA: TGCAGTGCTAGAGAGCAAAACATTCAGTACTTC. Its translation: CSAREQNIQYF.